This TCR beta chain was identified in a study of blood T cell repertoires in COVID-19 (dated by TCRdb to the early 2020s). For the study in its entirety: The collaborator samples originated in the United States, Italy and Spain and spanned the acute and convalescent phases of COVID-19. The prospective study material was composed of cDNA or gDNA derived from T cells, B-cell-depleted T cells, or PBMCs. The dataset comprised deeply sampled blood TCRbeta repertoires from subjects exposed to, actively infected with, or recovered from COVID-19. The repertoires were released in a freely available public database intended as a resource for research on the immune response to SARS-CoV-2. The samples were drawn from the first 160 participants of the ongoing ImmuneRACE study and from 1,200 or so subjects provided by 6 global collaborators. The sample metadata nearly always contained a de-identified subject ID, COVID-19 status, age in years and sex. Where available, HLA class I and class II types were obtained from metadata supplied by the sample provider rather than from assay-based typing.

This clone was picked up one time. The antigen it recognizes is unknown. No base-level quality is on record; no much larger clone is a single base apart. General conclusions and limits of the study: The quantity of clinical and demographic metadata differed by source and by participant and was supplied without curation.

A second Seattle source provided samples from volunteer blood donors who had recovered from COVID-19. The collaborating institutions used their own protocols to collect whole blood in K2EDTA tubes. For TCRbeta analysis, collaborators shipped samples in one of three forms: frozen whole blood, isolated PBMCs, or DNA extracted from either of those sample types. The immunoSEQ Assay, a bias-controlled multiplex PCR, was used to amplify TCRbeta CDR3 regions from genomic DNA. On the authors' methods: Nucleated cell counts per sample were estimated from amplification of reference gene primers within the assay. To quantify the absolute abundance of each unique TCRbeta CDR3 rearrangement, sequence reads were collapsed and filtered. Productive Simpson clonality was computed per sample as the square root of Simpson's diversity index over productive rearrangements. Drawn from immuneACCESS, this table holds only the in-frame rearrangements with V and J called that TCRdb kept. Clones are partly lost; checked studies trace under half to an unresolved V gene and leave the rest unexplained. From that table come the V and J calls and clone size; the DNA was used to work out D and trimming. The sample yields fewer than 200,000 clones; roughly 81% were counted once. The ten biggest clones cover less than 9% of the sample.

The CDR1 and CDR2 encoded by the germline V gene are SGHAT and FQNNGV. The CDR3, cysteine through phenylalanine, is 15 amino acids long. The entry retains the CDR3 DNA only, 45 bases that are in frame from base 1. V lost 0 bases and J lost 0 bases; the stretch between them is 6 bases long. Sequences were obtained from peripheral blood. The rearranged segments are TRBV11-2 and TRBJ1-3; the D gene remains uncertain. The clonotype was recovered from a middle-aged man who had recovered from COVID-19. The DNA sequence is as follows: TGTGCCAGCAGCTTAGAAGGGAGCTCTGGAAACACCATATATTTT. Its protein product is CASSLEGSSGNTIYF.